The 24 T cell receptor beta chains reported below all come from one sample, sequenced in a study of T cells in Graves' hyperthyroidism and ophthalmopathy. From RNA transcripts, TCR beta CDR3 regions were amplified. Primed by the HTBI set, a first-round RT-PCR was run on the TCR CDR3. In TCRdb, the multiplex PCR reads were re-called with MiXCR into one record per CDR3 protein. The sample has 600,000 to 700,000 distinct CDR3 sequences, 45% seen once; the top ten hold approximately 7.2%. The sequenced sample was peripheral blood or thyroid tissue (not recorded which). The receptor set was obtained from an adult man with Graves' disease, either hyperthyroidism or ophthalmopathy (not recorded which).

This clonotype was counted between two and nine times. A single base separates this from a much larger clone, so it may be a read error. In nucleotides, the CDR3 is TGTGCCAGCAGCCAAACTAGCGGGAGTAGCGAGCAGTACTTC. It yields the protein CASSQTSGSSEQYF. V and J are TRBV5-4 and TRBJ2-7, with 11 bases identical to TRBD2. The CDR3 runs to 14 residues. With 4 bases clipped from V and 6 bases from J, the junction kept 6 bases outside the gene matches. Germline lookup yields CDR1 SGHNT and CDR2 YYREEE (reference sequence).

The sample holds one count of this clonotype. The rearrangement joins TRBV10-3 to TRBJ2-7; tentative D call: TRBD2 (5 bases). Between the trimmed V and J ends, which lost 10 bases and 7 bases, there was a span of 20 bases. CDR1 ENHRY and CDR2 SYGVKD come from the germline V gene. This CDR3 is built from 13 residues. The CDR3 bases are TGTGCCAGCAGGATAGAGGGTTGGGAGGAGCAGTACTTC. It encodes CASRIEGWEEQYF.

This rearrangement joins TRBV5-1 to TRBJ1-2; D gene ambiguous. Germline-derived CDR1 and CDR2 are SGHRS and YFSETQ. V was clipped by 0 bases and J by 0 bases, with 9 bases between them. This CDR3 spans 15 amino acids. The CDR3 region is CASSLGSAPNYGYTF. The DNA for the CDR3 is TGCGCCAGCAGCTTGGGGTCAGCACCTAACTATGGCTACACCTTC.

This clonotype has a handful of counts. The V call is TRBV13, the J call TRBJ1-3; D is unclear. V was clipped by 1 base and J by 3 bases, with 10 bases between them. The CDR3 loop spans 15 amino acids. Germline lookup yields CDR1 PRHDT and CDR2 FYEKMQ (reference sequence). CDR3: CASSLERVVGNTIYF. In nucleotides, the CDR3 is TGTGCCAGCAGCTTAGAGCGTGTGGTTGGAAACACCATATATTTT.

This clonotype has a handful of counts. This chain links TRBV5-1 with TRBJ1-5, with 7 bases fitting TRBD1. J gave up 5 bases and V 2 bases, and 10 bases lay outside the gene matches. The CDR3 runs to 16 residues. The germline gives CDR1 SGHRS, CDR2 YFSETQ. The CDR3 reads CASSFPRQGVDQPQHF. The CDR3 bases are TGCGCCAGCAGCTTCCCCAGACAGGGTGTGGATCAGCCCCAGCATTTT.

This clonotype has a single count. This sequence joins TRBV11-1 and TRBJ1-2; the match to TRBD1 covers 7 bases. Per germline, CDR1 SGHAT and CDR2 FQDESV (reference sequence). This CDR3 region has 12 residues. For the CDR3, the DNA is TGTGCTAGAGATTGGGACAGCTATGGCTACACCTTC. Residues: CARDWDSYGYTF. The complete variable domain, with remaining parts taken from reference TRBV11-1 and TRBJ1-2, reads EAEVAQSPRYKITEKSQAVAFWCDPISGHATLYWYRQILGQGPELLVQFQDESVVDDSQLPKDRFSAERLKGVDSTLKIQPAELGDSAMYLCARDWDSYGYTFGSGTRLTVV.

The sample holds many counts of this clonotype. The chain is built from TRBV10-2 and TRBJ1-1; the D is unclear. Germline CDR1 WSHSY, CDR2 SAAADI. V shed 2 bases and J shed 5 bases, with 12 bases lying between them. The length of the CDR3 is 14 residues. CDR3 amino acids: CASSEMRANTEAFF. CDR3 nucleotides: TGCGCCAGCAGTGAGATGAGAGCTAATACTGAAGCTTTCTTT.

Concerning this clonotype itself: This may come from a read error, since a much larger clone is one base off. The genes are TRBV29-1 and TRBJ1-2; the D gene is possibly TRBD1 (6 bases). This CDR3 comprises 14 residues. Germline CDR1 is SQVTM and CDR2 is ANQGSEA. For the CDR3, the DNA is TGCAGCGTTGGCCGGGACACCGGATCCTATGGCCACACCTTC. Its translation: CSVGRDTGSYGHTF.

This chain connects TRBV29-1 to TRBJ2-7; possibly TRBD1 for D (6 bases). The ends were cut back, 5 bases at V and 5 bases at J, with 13 bases in the middle. This CDR3 comprises 12 residues. CDR1 and CDR2 (germline): SQVTM, ANQGSEA. CDR3 region: CSVRTEGHEQYF. CDR3 DNA: TGCAGCGTTAGGACAGAGGGCCACGAGCAGTACTTC.

Concerning this clonotype: This CDR3 fails to terminate in the conserved phenylalanine or tryptophan, so it likely reflects a read error. The chain carries TRBV20-1 and TRBJ1-6, with no clear D. In germline, CDR1 is DFQATT, CDR2 SNEGSKA (reference sequence). V was clipped by 3 bases and J by 9 bases, with 12 bases between them. The CDR3 totals 13 residues. DNA of the CDR3: TGCAGTGCTAGGCCAGACATATCTTCACCCCTCCACCTT. This encodes CSARPDISSPLHL.

This clonotype has just a few counts. The V and J genes are TRBV2 and TRBJ2-5; the match to TRBD2 covers 13 bases. V shed 5 bases and J 4 bases; nucleotides not matched to a gene: 7. The CDR3 runs 16 residues. Germline-derived CDR1 and CDR2 are SNHLY and FYNNEI. The CDR3 DNA reads as TGTGCCAGCAGTTCGACTAGCGGGGGGTCAGGAGAGACCCAGTACTTC. Its protein is CASSSTSGGSGETQYF.

The V call is TRBV19, the J call TRBJ2-7; D may be TRBD1 (5 bases). The germline V gene has CDR1 LNHDA and CDR2 SQIVND (reference sequence). The CDR3 contains 15 residues. V dropped 3 bases and J dropped 4 bases, with 16 bases sitting between them. The CDR3 region has the DNA TGTGCCAGTAGTATGGCGCAGGGCTCGAGGTACGAGCAGTACTTC. Protein: CASSMAQGSRYEQYF.

This clonotype was detected many times. This chain joins TRBV24-1 and TRBJ1-5; D gene unclear. This CDR3 has 13 amino acids. Germline V lookup: CDR1 KGHDR, CDR2 SFDVKD. Trimming took off 4 bases at V and 6 bases at J, with 9 bases between the two ends. CDR3 in DNA: TGTGCCACCAGTGACCGATACGGTCAGCCCCAGCATTTT. Encoded protein: CATSDRYGQPQHF.

This clonotype occurred a few times. The V and J genes are TRBV19 and TRBJ1-4; D is ambiguous. Trimming removed 3 bases from V and 7 bases from J, with 15 bases in between. CDR1 and CDR2 from the germline V gene are LNHDA and SQIVND (reference sequence). The CDR3 consists of 15 residues. DNA for the CDR3: TGTGCCAGTAGTATCTCGGGATCACGAGCTGAAAAACTGTTTTTT. It translates to CASSISGSRAEKLFF.

This chain connects TRBV7-6 to TRBJ2-6; D is possibly TRBD2 (5 bases). This CDR3 comprises 19 residues. Looked up from germline, CDR1 is SGHVS and CDR2 is FNYEAQ. V gave up 4 bases and J gave up 4 bases, with 23 bases separating them. The DNA of the CDR3 is TGTGCCAGCAGCTCACACCCGGATGCGGGCGCGGACGGGGCCAACGTCCTGACTTTC. Its protein is CASSSHPDAGADGANVLTF.

The table lists this clonotype with a few counts. The junction does not match germline at one end; this may be a read error. The chain joins TRBV29-1 to TRBJ1-1; no clear D gene. Germline V gives CDR1 SQVTM, CDR2 ANQGSEA. This CDR3 comprises 14 residues. For the CDR3, the DNA is TGTGCCAGCAGTTACAAGGAGCCCTACACTGAAGCTTTCTTT. Translation gives CASSYKEPYTEAFF.

This clonotype was observed once. This sequence may be a read error, since a much larger clone differs from it by one base. This rearrangement joins TRBV20-1 to TRBJ2-7, with D tentatively TRBD1 (5 bases). The CDR3 runs 15 residues. Trimming pared 1 base from V and 3 bases from J, leaving 16 bases between. In germline, CDR1 is DFQATT, CDR2 SNEGSKA (reference sequence). Here the CDR3 reads CSARGRAGNLYEQYF. In DNA form, the CDR3 reads TGCAGTGCTAGAGGTCGTGCAGGGAATCTCTACGAGCAGTACTTC.

The V and J genes are TRBV20-1 and TRBJ1-1, with D possibly matching TRBD1 (5 bases). V was cut by 0 bases and J by 11 bases, with 13 bases left in between. There are 12 residues in the CDR3. Germline values: CDR1 DFQATT, CDR2 SNEGSKA (reference sequence). CDR3 DNA sequence: TGCAGTGCTAGAGATTACGGGGCTTCGGCTTTCTTT. It specifies CSARDYGASAFF.

In this sample, this clonotype turned up many times. CDR3 coding DNA: TGTGCCAGCAGCCGCGGGACGGAGGAAGCTTTCTTT. Translating gives CASSRGTEEAFF. The chain recombines TRBV7-9 with TRBJ1-1; a possible D gene is TRBD1 (5 bases). The CDR3 extends over 12 amino acids. The germline V gene encodes CDR1 SEHNR and CDR2 FQNEAQ (reference sequence). V was pared by 5 bases and J by 8 bases, with 12 bases between.

This sequence joins TRBV10-1 and TRBJ2-7; unclear D gene. Germline lookup yields CDR1 WNHNN and CDR2 SYGVQD (reference sequence). The CDR3 is made up of 10 amino acids. The CDR3 coding sequence is TGCGCAGGGTTGGCCTACGAGCAGTACTTC. This translates into CAGLAYEQYF.

A word on this clonotype: Its ends do not fully match the called genes, so a read error is possible. V usage is TRBV7-9 and J usage is TRBJ1-6; 9 bases fit TRBD1. CDR1 and CDR2 (germline): SEHNR, FQNEAQ (reference sequence). The CDR3 is made up of 17 amino acids. CDR3 in DNA: TGTGCCAGTAGTGCCGGACAGGGGCTCTCCCATAATTCACCCCTCCACTTT. Its translation is CASSAGQGLSHNSPLHF.

This clonotype was observed at least ten times. The rearrangement uses TRBV9 and TRBJ1-1; D is possibly TRBD1 (5 bases). The V and J ends lost 1 base and 2 bases respectively, with 18 bases between them. CDR1 is SGDLS and CDR2 is YYNGEE in the germline V gene. The CDR3 has 17 amino acids. The CDR3 spells CASSVKPAPDSNTEAFF. In nucleotides, the CDR3 is TGTGCCAGCAGCGTAAAGCCCGCTCCTGACAGTAACACTGAAGCTTTCTTT.

The chain uses TRBV7-2 and TRBJ2-7, with 8 bases lining up with TRBD2. In germline, CDR1 is SGHTA, CDR2 FQGNSA. After removal of 5 bases from V and 2 bases from J, the junction contained 11 bases not matched to a gene. The CDR3 runs to 16 residues. As DNA, the CDR3 is TGTGCCAGCAGCCAAGTCCTCTTAGCGGGAACCTACGAGCAGTACTTC. It is translated as CASSQVLLAGTYEQYF.

The CDR3 region is CSVGVDEKLFF. CDR3 nucleotide sequence: TGCAGCGTTGGAGTGGATGAAAAACTGTTTTTT. This sequence joins TRBV29-1 and TRBJ1-4; D call uncertain. Looked up from germline, CDR1 is SQVTM and CDR2 is ANQGSEA. This CDR3 has 11 residues. V lost 4 bases and J lost 6, with 6 bases in between.